The rows below give T cell receptor beta chains drawn from one sample of a study of blood T cell repertoires in COVID-19. Assay used: immunoSEQ multiplex PCR; TCRdb lists only in-frame clones, some missing. The sample has 150,000 to 200,000 clones, about 80% seen once; the top ten hold under 20%. Sample: PBMCs or T cells enriched from blood (not recorded which). These receptors were obtained from a woman between 65 and 79 years old in a cohort exposed to, infected with or recovered from COVID-19 (not recorded which). The CDR3 runs from the conserved cysteine through the conserved F or W. A D gene is named only where the DNA matches it firmly. Clone size is stated in some rows and not others, as once, few, many or a class when expanded.

d_call: TRBD2; clone_size: many; j_call: TRBJ2-5; v_call: TRBV28; cdr3_nt: TGTGCCAGCAGACCCCCGGGACTAGCGGGTATACAAGAGACCCAGTACTTC; cdr3_aa: CASRPPGLAGIQETQYF
d_call: NA; clone_size: NA; j_call: TRBJ2-5; v_call: TRBV9; cdr3_nt: TGTGCCAGCAGCGTAGTTGGGGGGTACCAAGAGACCCAGTACTTC; cdr3_aa: CASSVVGGYQETQYF
d_call: TRBD1; clone_size: NA; j_call: TRBJ2-2; v_call: TRBV6-5; cdr3_nt: TGTGCCAGCAGCCGACAGGGGCTAAACACCGGGGAGCTGTTTTTT; cdr3_aa: CASSRQGLNTGELFF
d_call: TRBD2; clone_size: NA; j_call: TRBJ2-1; v_call: TRBV4-1; cdr3_nt: TGCGCCAGCAGCCAAGCTGGTGGGACTAGCGGGCCGAATGAGCAGTTCTTC; cdr3_aa: CASSQAGGTSGPNEQFF
d_call: NA; clone_size: NA; j_call: TRBJ2-7; v_call: TRBV30; cdr3_nt: TGTGCCTGGAGTGCCTTAGGGGCGGGACGTGCTTACGAGCAGTACTTC; cdr3_aa: CAWSALGAGRAYEQYF
d_call: TRBD1; clone_size: NA; j_call: TRBJ2-2; v_call: TRBV7-9; cdr3_nt: TGTGCCAGCAGCTTACGTAGGGGGCCGGACACCGGGGAGCTGTTTTTT; cdr3_aa: CASSLRRGPDTGELFF
d_call: NA; clone_size: NA; j_call: TRBJ1-2; v_call: TRBV2; cdr3_nt: TGTGCCAGCAGTGCTTCAGGGGCTAACTATGGCTACACCTTC; cdr3_aa: CASSASGANYGYTF
d_call: NA; clone_size: NA; j_call: TRBJ1-2; v_call: TRBV12-3/TRBV12-4; cdr3_nt: TGTGCCAGCAGTTTCCAGGGAGGCTATGGCTACACCTTC; cdr3_aa: CASSFQGGYGYTF
d_call: TRBD1; clone_size: once; j_call: TRBJ1-2; v_call: TRBV7-2; cdr3_nt: TGTGCCAGCAGCCCGGGGACAGCATCTAACTATGGCTACACCTTC; cdr3_aa: CASSPGTASNYGYTF
d_call: TRBD1; clone_size: NA; j_call: TRBJ2-7; v_call: TRBV28; cdr3_nt: TGTGCCAGCAGGGGACAGGGATCACCCTACGAGCAGTACTTC; cdr3_aa: CASRGQGSPYEQYF
d_call: NA; clone_size: NA; j_call: TRBJ1-2; v_call: TRBV11-3; cdr3_nt: TGTGCCAGCAGCTTAGGACGACCCGGGCCTGGGAGAGGCTACACCTTC; cdr3_aa: CASSLGRPGPGRGYTF
d_call: NA; clone_size: NA; j_call: TRBJ2-1; v_call: TRBV5-1; cdr3_nt: TGCGCCAGCAGCTCCCTTAGCGTCTCGGGTGAGCAGTTCTTC; cdr3_aa: CASSSLSVSGEQFF
d_call: NA; clone_size: NA; j_call: TRBJ2-1; v_call: TRBV3-1/TRBV3-2; cdr3_nt: TGTGCCAGCAGCCAAGGACCATCGGGCTCCTACAATGAGCAGTTCTTC; cdr3_aa: CASSQGPSGSYNEQFF
d_call: NA; clone_size: NA; j_call: TRBJ2-7; v_call: TRBV5-1; cdr3_nt: TGCGCCAGCAGCTTGGAGGCAGGGTCTTCCTACGAGCAGTACTTC; cdr3_aa: CASSLEAGSSYEQYF
d_call: NA; clone_size: NA; j_call: TRBJ2-1; v_call: TRBV6-2/TRBV6-3; cdr3_nt: TGTGCCAGCAGTCCGGGACTCCACAGAATGGAGCAGTTCTTC; cdr3_aa: CASSPGLHRMEQFF
d_call: NA; clone_size: NA; j_call: TRBJ1-1; v_call: TRBV21-1; cdr3_nt: TGTGCCAGCAGCAAAGAAGGCGGTTCGATTCTGGCTGAAGCTTTCTTT; cdr3_aa: CASSKEGGSILAEAFF
d_call: TRBD2; clone_size: NA; j_call: TRBJ2-5; v_call: TRBV5-1; cdr3_nt: TGCGCCAGCAGCCGTGGATTAGCGGGAGGGCCGTGGGGAGGGCAAGAGACCCAGTACTTC; cdr3_aa: CASSRGLAGGPWGGQETQYF
d_call: NA; clone_size: NA; j_call: TRBJ2-7; v_call: TRBV2; cdr3_nt: TGTGCCAGCATCTCTGGGGGGTCAGAGCAGTACTTC; cdr3_aa: CASISGGSEQYF
d_call: TRBD1; clone_size: NA; j_call: TRBJ1-2; v_call: TRBV5-1; cdr3_nt: TGCGCCAGCAGCACCTCGACAGGGGACGTCTATGGCTACACCTTC; cdr3_aa: CASSTSTGDVYGYTF
d_call: TRBD1; clone_size: NA; j_call: TRBJ2-7; v_call: TRBV4-1; cdr3_nt: TGCGCCAGCAGCCAAGCGACAGGGCCGGGCGAGCAGTACTTC; cdr3_aa: CASSQATGPGEQYF
d_call: NA; clone_size: NA; j_call: TRBJ1-2; v_call: TRBV3-1/TRBV3-2; cdr3_nt: TGTGCCAGCGGGGACACCGGCAGGGACTATGGCTACACCTTC; cdr3_aa: CASGDTGRDYGYTF
d_call: TRBD2; clone_size: once; j_call: TRBJ2-1; v_call: TRBV28; cdr3_nt: TGTGCCAGCAGTAGGACTAGACGCAATGAGCAGTTCTTC; cdr3_aa: CASSRTRRNEQFF
d_call: NA; clone_size: NA; j_call: TRBJ1-4; v_call: TRBV28; cdr3_nt: TGTGCCATCGGTAATGAAAAACTGTTTTTT; cdr3_aa: CAIGNEKLFF
d_call: NA; clone_size: NA; j_call: TRBJ1-1; v_call: TRBV5-1; cdr3_nt: TGCGCCAGCAGCTTGGTCTACGGGATGAACACTGAAGCTTTCTTT; cdr3_aa: CASSLVYGMNTEAFF
d_call: NA; clone_size: NA; j_call: TRBJ2-1; v_call: TRBV11-3; cdr3_nt: TGTGCCAGCAGCCTTATAGGGAGTGGTTCCTACAATGAGCAGTTCTTC; cdr3_aa: CASSLIGSGSYNEQFF
d_call: NA; clone_size: NA; j_call: TRBJ1-2; v_call: TRBV28; cdr3_nt: TGTGCCATCCGAGGGGGGGTAGACTATGGCTACACCTTC; cdr3_aa: CAIRGGVDYGYTF
d_call: TRBD1; clone_size: NA; j_call: TRBJ1-2; v_call: TRBV5-1; cdr3_nt: TGCGCCAGCAGCTGGGGGACAGGAAACCGGGGCTATGGCTACACCTTC; cdr3_aa: CASSWGTGNRGYGYTF
d_call: TRBD2; clone_size: few; j_call: TRBJ2-2; v_call: TRBV5-4; cdr3_nt: TGTGCCAGCAGGCGAGACGGGCTAGCGGCAAACACCGGGGAGCTGTTTTTT; cdr3_aa: CASRRDGLAANTGELFF
d_call: TRBD2; clone_size: NA; j_call: TRBJ2-1; v_call: TRBV18; cdr3_nt: TGTGCCAGCTCACCCGGGACTAGCGGTTACAATGAGCAGTTCTTC; cdr3_aa: CASSPGTSGYNEQFF
d_call: TRBD2; clone_size: NA; j_call: TRBJ2-5; v_call: TRBV24-1; cdr3_nt: TGTGCCACCAGCCCGTCGGGGACTAGCGGGAGAGGGTACCAAGAGACCCAGTACTTC; cdr3_aa: CATSPSGTSGRGYQETQYF
d_call: NA; clone_size: NA; j_call: TRBJ2-7; v_call: TRBV18; cdr3_nt: TGTGCCAGCTCACCGCAGGGTAACGAGCAGTACTTC; cdr3_aa: CASSPQGNEQYF
d_call: NA; clone_size: NA; j_call: TRBJ2-1; v_call: TRBV4-1; cdr3_nt: TGCGCCAGCAGGCGGGACGAGAGCTCCTACAATGAGCAGTTCTTC; cdr3_aa: CASRRDESSYNEQFF
d_call: NA; clone_size: NA; j_call: TRBJ2-1; v_call: TRBV18; cdr3_nt: TGTGCCAGCTCACCAGTCGAGAATGAGCAGTTCTTC; cdr3_aa: CASSPVENEQFF
d_call: TRBD1; clone_size: NA; j_call: TRBJ1-5; v_call: TRBV6-1; cdr3_nt: TGTGCCAGCAGTGAACGATTCGGGACAGGGGGGAGCAATCAGCCCCAGCATTTT; cdr3_aa: CASSERFGTGGSNQPQHF
d_call: TRBD2; clone_size: once; j_call: TRBJ2-7; v_call: TRBV5-1; cdr3_nt: TGCGCCAGCAGCTTGGGACTAGCGACGCACTACGAGCAGTACTTC; cdr3_aa: CASSLGLATHYEQYF
d_call: TRBD1; clone_size: NA; j_call: TRBJ2-7; v_call: TRBV28; cdr3_nt: TGTGCCAGTACTTCCGACAGGGGTGGAACCTACGAGCAGTACTTC; cdr3_aa: CASTSDRGGTYEQYF
d_call: NA; clone_size: NA; j_call: TRBJ2-2; v_call: TRBV3-1/TRBV3-2; cdr3_nt: TGTGCCAGCAGCCAAATGACTACCGGGGAGCTGTTTTTT; cdr3_aa: CASSQMTTGELFF